This T cell receptor (beta chain) was identified during a study of control samples from healthy donors and cancer patients (dated by TCRdb to about 2020). The germline V gene supplies CDR1 SGDLS and CDR2 YYNGEE. The CDR3 holds 15 amino acids from the cysteine to the phenylalanine. Just CDR3 DNA is preserved here, 45 bases in frame from base 1. Compared with germline, V lacks 3 bases and J lacks 6 bases; bases without a gene match: 6. A word on this clone: This receptor's antigen is unknown. No clone much larger than this one lies a single base away; base qualities are absent.

The library was generated by the immunoSEQ multiplex PCR assay. TCRdb holds this immuneACCESS table with in-frame rearrangements only. Some clones are missing; in checked studies, unresolved V genes explain under half, and the rest has no known cause. The sample table holds 100,000 to 150,000 clones, of which over 75% were seen once. The ten largest clonotypes hold about 2.7% of the sample. Rearrangement joined TRBV9 to TRBJ2-2; 9 bases in between match TRBD1. The sequence came from a man aged 55 to 69 in good health. Material: blood. The CDR3 reads CASSAPQGAAGELFF. In nucleotides, the sequence is TGTGCCAGCAGCGCACCACAGGGGGCGGCCGGGGAGCTGTTTTTT.